This TCR beta chain was identified during a study of tumor-infiltrating lymphocytes in oesophageal squamous cell carcinoma. Per the germline V gene, CDR1 is SGHTA and CDR2 is FQGNSA. This CDR3 contains 14 residues. V shed 3 bases and J 15 bases; nucleotides not matched to a gene: 14. TCRdb fed the PCR reads into MiXCR, producing one record per CDR3 protein. The sample lists about 10,000 distinct CDR3 sequences; about 54% were seen once. This clonotype was seen a handful of times. This TCR was sampled from a female donor with esophageal squamous cell carcinoma. V and J are TRBV7-2 and TRBJ2-3; 8 bases align to TRBD2. The sample was esophageal tumor tissue. In DNA form, the CDR3 reads TGTGCCAGCAGCTTTAGCGGGGATTTCCCCGGGGGATATTTT. This translates into CASSFSGDFPGGYF. Drawing the rest from reference TRBV7-2 and TRBJ2-3, the complete variable domain is GAGVSQSPSNKVTEKGKDVELRCDPISGHTALYWYRQSLGQGLEFLIYFQGNSAPDKSGLPSDRFSAERTGGSVSTLTIQRTQQEDSAVYLCASSFSGDFPGGYFGPGTRLTVL.